One and the same sample provided the 5 T cell receptor beta chains below, sequenced in a study of shared clonotypes between healthy human individuals. CD45RO negativity and positive selection for CCR7 defined naive CD8 cells, a population that excluded terminally differentiated effector memory CD45RA+ cells. The assay was immunoSEQ multiplex PCR, and TCRdb's table has in-frame clones only and misses some. This sample yields 2 million to 2.5 million clones, of which about 95% are seen a single time; 0.85% to 1.3% belongs to the top ten. The sample comprised naive CD8+ T cells sorted from blood. The receptors originated from a man between 18 and 29 years old in good health.

The chain combines TRBV2 with TRBJ2-7; TRBD1 aligns across 9 bases. Germline trimming cut 8 bases from V and 2 bases from J; bases unmatched to any gene: 4. The CDR3 length is 13 residues. CDR1 is SNHLY and CDR2 is FYNNEI in the germline V gene. Here the CDR3 reads CASGDRAPYEQYF. The CDR3 coding sequence is TGTGCCAGCGGGGACAGGGCCCCCTACGAGCAGTACTTC.

This sequence joins TRBV5-1 and TRBJ2-3; tentatively, D is TRBD1 or TRBD2 (5 bases each). Looked up from germline, CDR1 is SGHRS and CDR2 is YFSETQ. Trimming took 1 base from V and 0 from J, leaving 9 bases between them. This CDR3 contains 15 residues. The CDR3 is CASSLRGRSTDTQYF. The CDR3 nucleotides read TGCGCCAGCAGCTTGAGGGGACGGAGCACAGATACGCAGTATTTT.

This chain connects TRBV9 to TRBJ2-5, with a tentative D call TRBD2 (6 bases). The CDR3 covers 15 residues. V was clipped by 4 bases and J by 4 bases, with 17 bases between them. CDR1 SGDLS and CDR2 YYNGEE come from the germline V gene. In DNA form, the CDR3 reads TGTGCCAGCAGCTCAGGGACTGGAGGGTTAGAGACCCAGTACTTC. Amino acid sequence: CASSSGTGGLETQYF.

The rearrangement links TRBV11-2 to TRBJ2-7, with 9 nucleotides matching TRBD2. This CDR3 region has 14 residues. The V and J ends lost 5 bases and 2 bases, in that order; junction bases with no gene match: 4. Germline assignment: CDR1 SGHAT and CDR2 FQNNGV. CDR3 sequence (DNA): TGTGCCAGCAGCCGAGCGGGGGGAACCTACGAGCAGTACTTC. Translating gives CASSRAGGTYEQYF.

The V call is TRBV19, the J call TRBJ2-1; D may be TRBD1 (6 bases). Per germline, CDR1 LNHDA and CDR2 SQIVND (reference sequence). Trimming stripped 2 bases from V and 0 bases from J, with 8 bases between. The CDR3 is 15 amino acids. This chain's CDR3 is CASSIQGFSYNEQFF. Written as DNA, the CDR3 is TGTGCCAGTAGTATACAGGGGTTCTCCTACAATGAGCAGTTCTTC. Looking up the rest from reference TRBV19 and TRBJ2-1 gives the full variable domain: DGGITQSPKYLFRKEGQNVTLSCEQNLNHDAMYWYRQDPGQGLRLIYYSQIVNDFQKGDIAEGYSVSREKKESFPLTVTSAQKNPTAFYLCASSIQGFSYNEQFFGPGTRLTVL.